This T cell receptor beta chain comes out of a study of CD8 T cells in ankylosing spondylitis. TCRdb reprocessed the 5' RACE reads via MiXCR and lists one record per CDR3 protein. The data hold under 120,000 distinct CDR3 sequences, with less than 25% observed a single time. This CDR3 region has 13 residues. V trimming: 7 bases; J trimming: 4 bases; junction bases outside the gene matches: 4. Germline-derived CDR1 and CDR2 are MNHEY and SVGEGT. This clonotype occurred a few times. The chain recombines TRBV6-2 or TRBV6-3 with TRBJ1-5, with TRBD1 identical over 7 bases. Sequenced sample: synovial fluid, either unsorted or a sorted T cell fraction (not recorded which). This clonotype was obtained from a male donor with ankylosing spondylitis. The CDR3 sequence is CASKTGRNQPQHF. The CDR3 coding sequence is TGTGCCAGCAAGACAGGGCGTAATCAGCCCCAGCATTTT.